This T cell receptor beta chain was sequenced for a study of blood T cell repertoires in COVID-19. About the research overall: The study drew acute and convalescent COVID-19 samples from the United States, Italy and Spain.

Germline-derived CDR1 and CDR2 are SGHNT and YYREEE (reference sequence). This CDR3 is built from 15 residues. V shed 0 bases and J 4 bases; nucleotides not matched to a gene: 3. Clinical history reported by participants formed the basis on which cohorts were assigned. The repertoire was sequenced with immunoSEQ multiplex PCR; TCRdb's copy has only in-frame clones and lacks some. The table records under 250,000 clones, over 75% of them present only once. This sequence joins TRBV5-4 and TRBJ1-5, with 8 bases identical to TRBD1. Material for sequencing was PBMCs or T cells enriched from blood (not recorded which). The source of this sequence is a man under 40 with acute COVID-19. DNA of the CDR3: TGTGCCAGCAGCTTGGGGACAGGGAGGAATCAGCCCCAGCATTTT. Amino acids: CASSLGTGRNQPQHF. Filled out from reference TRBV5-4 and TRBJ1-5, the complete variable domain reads ETGVTQSPTHLIKTRGQQVTLRCSSQSGHNTVSWYQQALGQGPQFIFQYYREEENGRGNFPPRFSGLQFPNYSSELNVNALELDDSALYLCASSLGTGRNQPQHFGDGTRLSIL.